Below are 18 T cell receptor beta chains sequenced from a single sample in a study of control samples from healthy donors and cancer patients. Assay: immunoSEQ multiplex PCR; the TCRdb copy retains only in-frame clones and omits some. The data show over 110,000 clones, around 90% seen once. Sequencing was carried out using blood. These receptors were taken from a man aged 25 to 45 in good health.

The chain links TRBV6-5 to TRBJ2-1; D might be TRBD1 or TRBD2, each matching 5 bases. Trimming stripped 7 bases from V and 1 base from J, with 11 bases between. CDR1 is MNHEY, CDR2 SVGAGI, per germline. This CDR3 comprises 14 residues. The CDR3 nucleotides are TGTGCCAGCAAAGTTGGGGGATCCTACAATGAGCAGTTCTTC. It codes for CASKVGGSYNEQFF.

The chain employs TRBV10-3 and TRBJ2-3, with 9 bases aligning to TRBD2. V was clipped by 3 bases and J by 3 bases; unmatched bases: 13. CDR1 and CDR2 (germline): ENHRY, SYGVKD. The CDR3 totals 18 residues. CDR3 residues: CAISDLLGGLAKTDTQYF. Here the CDR3 DNA reads TGTGCCATCAGTGATCTTTTAGGGGGACTAGCAAAGACAGATACGCAGTATTTT.

V and J are TRBV27 and TRBJ1-6; D is undetermined. This CDR3 comprises 17 residues. Germline lookup yields CDR1 MNHEY and CDR2 SMNVEV (reference sequence). The germline V and J ends were trimmed by 5 bases and 2 bases, with 16 bases remaining between them. CDR3 bases: TGTGCCAGCAGTCCACGCGCGTCTGTAACCTATAATTCACCCCTCCACTTT. It encodes CASSPRASVTYNSPLHF.

The chain joins TRBV30 to TRBJ1-1; D ambiguous. From germline, CDR1 is GTSNPN and CDR2 SVGIG (reference sequence). Deletions cut 1 base from V and 1 base from J, with 7 bases between. The CDR3 has 13 residues. CDR3 loop: CAWSALKNTEAFF. CDR3 DNA: TGTGCCTGGAGTGCGCTGAAGAACACTGAAGCTTTCTTT.

This chain uses TRBV5-4 with TRBJ2-1; 8 bases are shared with TRBD2. This CDR3 is built from 15 residues. Germline assignment: CDR1 SGHNT and CDR2 YYREEE (reference sequence). After removal of 8 bases from V and 2 bases from J, the junction contained 9 bases not matched to a gene. The CDR3 sequence: CASSTSGLTYNEQFF. The CDR3 region has the DNA TGTGCCAGTTCTACTAGCGGCCTTACCTACAATGAGCAGTTCTTC. Together with reference TRBV5-4 and TRBJ2-1, the CDR3 gives the full variable domain: ETGVTQSPTHLIKTRGQQVTLRCSSQSGHNTVSWYQQALGQGPQFIFQYYREEENGRGNFPPRFSGLQFPNYSSELNVNALELDDSALYLCASSTSGLTYNEQFFGPGTRLTVL.

The gene calls are TRBV18 and TRBJ2-2; possible D gene TRBD2, 5 bases. The germline V gene has CDR1 KGHSH and CDR2 LQKENI. This CDR3 region has 16 residues. Deletions cut 2 bases from V and 5 bases from J, with 15 bases between. The CDR3 sequence: CASSPVFSGGTGELFF. The CDR3 bases are TGTGCCAGCTCACCAGTCTTCAGCGGCGGGACCGGGGAGCTGTTTTTT.

This clone was seen a single time. The V gene is TRBV7-3, the J gene TRBJ2-5; TRBD2 matches at 11 bases. With V trimmed by 5 bases and J by 2 bases, 7 bases remained unmatched. CDR1 SGHTA and CDR2 FQGTGA come from the germline V gene. The CDR3 is 16 residues long. The CDR3 nucleotides are TGTGCCAGCAGCCGTGGACTAGCGGGTTCACAAGAGACCCAGTACTTC. Translated, it gives CASSRGLAGSQETQYF.

This clone was recorded only once. For the CDR3, the DNA is TGTGCCAGCAGCCGTACTAGGGGCAACACCATATATTTT. It codes for CASSRTRGNTIYF. The V and J genes are TRBV7-2 and TRBJ1-3; the D gene is possibly TRBD1 (5 bases). V shed 5 bases and J shed 7 bases, with 12 bases lying between them. In germline, CDR1 is SGHTA, CDR2 FQGNSA. CDR3 length equals 13 residues.

The chain combines TRBV5-4 with TRBJ2-2; TRBD1 matches 7 bases. The CDR3 spans 15 residues. J was trimmed by 5 bases and V by 0 bases; bases with no gene match: 4. Germline lookup yields CDR1 SGHNT and CDR2 YYREEE (reference sequence). CDR3 residues: CASSLGDRVTGELFF. DNA of the CDR3: TGTGCCAGCAGCTTGGGAGACAGGGTTACCGGGGAGCTGTTTTTT.

The chain joins TRBV27 to TRBJ2-7; 8 nucleotides agree with TRBD2. This CDR3 is 13 amino acids long. CDR1 MNHEY and CDR2 SMNVEV come from the germline V gene (reference sequence). Germline trimming cut 6 bases from V and 3 bases from J; bases unmatched to any gene: 4. CDR3 region: CASSPAGGYEQYF. The CDR3 coding sequence is TGTGCCAGCAGCCCGGCGGGGGGCTACGAGCAGTACTTC.

The chain combines TRBV1 with TRBJ2-4; whether TRBD2, the table's D call, matches the DNA was not checked. TRBV1 is a pseudogene. The CDR3 totals 15 residues. The CDR3: CTSSLLAEAKNIQYF. CDR3 bases: TGCACCAGCAGCCTGCTAGCGGAAGCCAAAAACATTCAGTACTTC.

This rearrangement joins TRBV28 to TRBJ1-6; a weak D match, TRBD1 (5 bases). The ends were cut back, 7 bases at V and 9 bases at J, with 7 bases in the middle. The CDR3 has 11 residues. Germline V gene sequence: CDR1 MDHEN, CDR2 SYDVKM. CDR3 DNA: TGTGCCAGCACTGACAGTTCACCCCTCCACTTT. Encoded protein: CASTDSSPLHF.

This chain connects TRBV5-1 to TRBJ2-7; TRBD1 matches 9 bases. Germline CDR1 SGHRS, CDR2 YFSETQ. V dropped 3 bases and J dropped 6; count of bases not matched to a gene: 7. The CDR3 consists of 14 residues. The chain's CDR3 is CASSSGQGLVEQYF. The DNA of the CDR3 is TGCGCCAGCAGCTCAGGACAGGGGCTGGTCGAGCAGTACTTC. Together with reference TRBV5-1 and TRBJ2-7, the CDR3 gives the full variable domain: KAGVTQTPRYLIKTRGQQVTLSCSPISGHRSVSWYQQTPGQGLQFLFEYFSETQRNKGNFPGRFSGRQFSNSRSEMNVSTLELGDSALYLCASSSGQGLVEQYFGPGTRLTVT.

J is TRBJ1-1 and V is TRBV12-5; no reliable D call. The CDR3 is 12 residues long. Germline loops: CDR1 LGHNT, CDR2 FRNRAP. V lost 1 base, J lost 11 bases, and 11 bases lay in between. In DNA form, the CDR3 reads TGTGCTAGTGGTTTGGAAGGGCTCTCTGCTTTCTTT. Its translation: CASGLEGLSAFF.

The genes are TRBV5-1 and TRBJ2-1; the D is unclear. CDR1 and CDR2 from the germline V gene are SGHRS and YFSETQ. This CDR3 is built from 12 residues. V shed 5 bases and J shed 6 bases, with 9 bases lying between them. The CDR3 bases are TGCGCCAGCAGACAGAACTCCAATGAGCAGTTCTTC. This sequence encodes CASRQNSNEQFF. Full variable domain (outside the CDR3, taken from reference TRBV5-1 and TRBJ2-1): KAGVTQTPRYLIKTRGQQVTLSCSPISGHRSVSWYQQTPGQGLQFLFEYFSETQRNKGNFPGRFSGRQFSNSRSEMNVSTLELGDSALYLCASRQNSNEQFFGPGTRLTVL.

CDR3 sequence reads: CASGWGTTGELFF. For the CDR3, the DNA is TGTGCTAGTGGTTGGGGGACAACCGGGGAGCTGTTTTTT. The rearrangement uses TRBV12-5 and TRBJ2-2; TRBD1 might be the D (6 bases). This CDR3 is 13 amino acids long. V was clipped by 4 bases and J by 5 bases, with 8 bases between them. Germline CDR1 is LGHNT and CDR2 is FRNRAP.

A remark on this clone: This sample also contains other DNA sequences that code for the same CDR3. The J gene is TRBJ1-1, the V gene TRBV3-1 (or the pseudogene TRBV3-2); D gene unclear. V was trimmed by 4 bases and J by 5 bases, leaving 11 bases between them. Germline assignment: CDR1 LGHDT and CDR2 YNNKEL (reference sequence). The CDR3 is made up of 13 amino acids. CDR3 sequence reads: CASSRGRGTEAFF. The CDR3 DNA follows: TGTGCCAGCAGCCGGGGAAGAGGGACTGAAGCTTTCTTT.

With regard to this clone: A much larger clone lies one base from this, so it may be a read error. The chain joins TRBV6-5 to TRBJ1-2, with 8 bases aligning to TRBD1. This CDR3 has 12 amino acids. Germline-derived CDR1 and CDR2 are MNHEY and SVGAGI. Trimming removed 6 bases from V and 4 bases from J; junction bases left unmatched: 1. Here the CDR3 DNA reads TGTGCCAGCAGCGGACAGGGCTATGGCTACACCTTC. The encoded protein is CASSGQGYGYTF.